The present T cell receptor (beta chain) was sequenced within a study of cytomegalovirus exposure and HLA in healthy donors. Findings and caveats of the study: Researchers counted 164 TCR beta chains as cytomegalovirus-associated. The authors later linked a missense DCLRE1C variant to TCR beta V- and J-gene trimming. Per published reports, the classifier diagnosed cytomegalovirus status with high specificity and sensitivity.

CDR3 size: 14 residues. Trimming cost V 5 bases and J 4 bases; bases outside gene matches: 4. Germline V gene lookup returns CDR1 SGHDN and CDR2 FVKESK. On this clone itself: Its antigen remains unknown.

The PCR was carried out with 60 Vbeta primers and 13 Jbeta primers. Sequencing used immunoSEQ multiplex PCR; TCRdb keeps in-frame clones, though not all of them. The sample holds about 92,000 clones, almost 85% seen once. V gene TRBV14 combines with J gene TRBJ1-3; 8 bases agree with TRBD1. The source material was PBMCs. The clonotype originates from a woman aged 18-29 years in good health and CMV-seropositive. The chain's CDR3 is CASSTQGVGNTIYF. The CDR3 DNA sequence: TGTGCCAGCAGCACACAGGGGGTCGGAAACACCATATATTTT.